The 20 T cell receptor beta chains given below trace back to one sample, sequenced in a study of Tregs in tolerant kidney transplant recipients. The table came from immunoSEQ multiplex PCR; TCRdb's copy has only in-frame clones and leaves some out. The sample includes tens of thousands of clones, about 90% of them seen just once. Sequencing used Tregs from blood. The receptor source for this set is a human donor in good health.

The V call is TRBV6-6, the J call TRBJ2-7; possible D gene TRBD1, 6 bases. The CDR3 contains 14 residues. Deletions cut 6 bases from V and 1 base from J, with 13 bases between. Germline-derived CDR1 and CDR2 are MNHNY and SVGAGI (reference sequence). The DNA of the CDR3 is TGTGCCAGCAGGACCAGGGGTGAGTCCTACGAGCAGTACTTC. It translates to CASRTRGESYEQYF.

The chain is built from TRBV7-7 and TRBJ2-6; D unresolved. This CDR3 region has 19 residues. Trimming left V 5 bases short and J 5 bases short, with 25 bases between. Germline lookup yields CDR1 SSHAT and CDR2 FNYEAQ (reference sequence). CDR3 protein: CASSKEHKLPQSRANVLTF. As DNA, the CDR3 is TGTGCCAGCAGCAAGGAACATAAGTTGCCACAAAGTCGGGCCAACGTCCTGACTTTC.

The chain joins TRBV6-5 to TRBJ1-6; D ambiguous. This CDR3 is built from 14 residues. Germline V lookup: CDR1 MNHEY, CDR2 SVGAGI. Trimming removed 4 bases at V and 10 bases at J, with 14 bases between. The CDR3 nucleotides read TGTGCCAGCAGTTCCCCCGTTTGGAACTCACCCCTCCACTTT. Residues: CASSSPVWNSPLHF.

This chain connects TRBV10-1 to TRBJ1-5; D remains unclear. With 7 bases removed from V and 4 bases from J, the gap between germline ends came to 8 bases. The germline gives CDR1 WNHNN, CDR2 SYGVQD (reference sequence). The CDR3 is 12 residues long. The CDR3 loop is CASKVQNQPQHF. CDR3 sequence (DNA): TGCGCCAGCAAGGTGCAGAATCAGCCCCAGCATTTT.

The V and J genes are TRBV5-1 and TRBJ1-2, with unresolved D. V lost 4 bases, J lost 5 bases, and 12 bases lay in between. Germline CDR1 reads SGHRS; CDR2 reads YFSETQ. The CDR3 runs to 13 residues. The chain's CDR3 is CASSPGPEYGYTF. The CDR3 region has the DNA TGCGCCAGCAGCCCTGGACCAGAATATGGCTACACCTTC.

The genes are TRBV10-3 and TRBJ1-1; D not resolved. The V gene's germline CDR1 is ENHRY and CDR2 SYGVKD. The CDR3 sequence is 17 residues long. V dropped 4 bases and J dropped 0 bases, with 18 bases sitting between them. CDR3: CAISGTARGAMNTEAFF. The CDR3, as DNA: TGTGCCATCAGTGGGACCGCTCGGGGTGCGATGAACACTGAAGCTTTCTTT.

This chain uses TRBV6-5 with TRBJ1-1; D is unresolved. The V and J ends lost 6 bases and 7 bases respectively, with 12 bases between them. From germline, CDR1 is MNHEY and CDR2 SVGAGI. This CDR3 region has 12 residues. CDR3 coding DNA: TGTGCCAGCAGCCAGAGGTATAGTGAAGCTTTCTTT. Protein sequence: CASSQRYSEAFF.

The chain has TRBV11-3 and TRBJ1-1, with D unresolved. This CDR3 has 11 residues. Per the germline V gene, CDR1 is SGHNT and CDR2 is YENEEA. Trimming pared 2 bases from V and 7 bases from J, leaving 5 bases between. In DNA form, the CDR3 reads TGTGCCAGCAGCTTACGTTTTGAAGCTTTCTTT. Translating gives CASSLRFEAFF.

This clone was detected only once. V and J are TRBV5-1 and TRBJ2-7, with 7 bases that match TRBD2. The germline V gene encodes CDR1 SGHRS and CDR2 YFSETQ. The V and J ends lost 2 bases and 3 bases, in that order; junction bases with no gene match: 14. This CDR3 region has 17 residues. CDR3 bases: TGCGCCAGCAGCTTTCGAGGGGCTAGCGGTTTGAACTACGAGCAGTACTTC. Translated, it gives CASSFRGASGLNYEQYF.

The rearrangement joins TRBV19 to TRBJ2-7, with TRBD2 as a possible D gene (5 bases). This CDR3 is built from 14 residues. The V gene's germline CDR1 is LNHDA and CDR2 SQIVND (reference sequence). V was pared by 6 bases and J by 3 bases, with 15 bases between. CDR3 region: CASREDGRGYEQYF. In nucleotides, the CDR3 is TGTGCCAGTAGGGAGGACGGACGTGGCTACGAGCAGTACTTC.

CDR3 sequence reads: CASSIGGGQGTLYGYTF. The DNA of the CDR3 is TGTGCCAGTAGTATAGGGGGAGGACAGGGGACTCTCTATGGCTACACCTTC. V and J are TRBV19 and TRBJ1-2; 9 nucleotides agree with TRBD1. The CDR3 is made up of 17 amino acids. V lost 1 base and J lost 4; bases outside the gene matches: 10. The germline V gene encodes CDR1 LNHDA and CDR2 SQIVND (reference sequence).

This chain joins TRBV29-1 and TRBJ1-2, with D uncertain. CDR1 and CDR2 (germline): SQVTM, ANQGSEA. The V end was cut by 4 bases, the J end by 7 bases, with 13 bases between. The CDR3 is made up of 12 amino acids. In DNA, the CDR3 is TGCAGCGTTGGGGCGGGGAATAGTGGCTACACCTTC. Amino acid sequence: CSVGAGNSGYTF.

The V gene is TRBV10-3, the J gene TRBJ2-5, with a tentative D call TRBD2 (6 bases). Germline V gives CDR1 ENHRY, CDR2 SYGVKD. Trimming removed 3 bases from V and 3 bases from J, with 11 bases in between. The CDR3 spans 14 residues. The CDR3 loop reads CAISEGAGKETQYF. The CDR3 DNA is TGTGCCATCAGTGAAGGGGCGGGGAAAGAGACCCAGTACTTC.

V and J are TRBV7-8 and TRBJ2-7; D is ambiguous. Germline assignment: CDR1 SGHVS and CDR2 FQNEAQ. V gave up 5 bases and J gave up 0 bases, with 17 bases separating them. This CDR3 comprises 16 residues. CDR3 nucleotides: TGTGCCAGCAGCCTTAGGGCGGCCAGCTACTCCTACGAGCAGTACTTC. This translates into CASSLRAASYSYEQYF.

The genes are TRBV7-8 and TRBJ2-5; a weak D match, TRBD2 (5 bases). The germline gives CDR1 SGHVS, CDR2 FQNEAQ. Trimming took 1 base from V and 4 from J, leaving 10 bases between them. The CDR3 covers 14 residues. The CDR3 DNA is TGTGCCAGCAGCTTAGGCCACAGCGGAGAGACCCAGTACTTC. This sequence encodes CASSLGHSGETQYF.

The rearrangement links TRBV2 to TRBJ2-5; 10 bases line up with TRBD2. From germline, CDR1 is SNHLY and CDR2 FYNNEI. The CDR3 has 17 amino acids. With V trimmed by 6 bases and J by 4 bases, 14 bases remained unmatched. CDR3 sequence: CASSPTLAGVTRETQYF. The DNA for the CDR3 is TGTGCCAGCAGCCCTACTCTAGCGGGGGTGACTAGAGAGACCCAGTACTTC.

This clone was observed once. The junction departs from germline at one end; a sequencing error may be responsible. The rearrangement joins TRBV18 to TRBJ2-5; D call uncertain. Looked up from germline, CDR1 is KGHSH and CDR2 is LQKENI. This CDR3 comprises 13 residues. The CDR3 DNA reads TGTGCCAGCTCACCACGACACGGAGAGGCCCAGTACTTC. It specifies CASSPRHGEAQYF.

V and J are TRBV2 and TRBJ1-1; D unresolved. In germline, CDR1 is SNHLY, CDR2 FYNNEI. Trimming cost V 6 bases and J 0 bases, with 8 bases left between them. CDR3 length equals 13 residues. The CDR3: CASRRNMNTEAFF. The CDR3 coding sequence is TGTGCCAGCAGACGAAACATGAACACTGAAGCTTTCTTT.

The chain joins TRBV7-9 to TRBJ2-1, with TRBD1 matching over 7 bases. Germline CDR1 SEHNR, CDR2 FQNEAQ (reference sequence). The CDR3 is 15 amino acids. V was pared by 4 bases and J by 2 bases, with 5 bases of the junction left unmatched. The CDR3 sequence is CASSWGQGAYNEQFF. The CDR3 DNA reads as TGTGCCAGCAGCTGGGGGCAGGGGGCCTACAATGAGCAGTTCTTC.

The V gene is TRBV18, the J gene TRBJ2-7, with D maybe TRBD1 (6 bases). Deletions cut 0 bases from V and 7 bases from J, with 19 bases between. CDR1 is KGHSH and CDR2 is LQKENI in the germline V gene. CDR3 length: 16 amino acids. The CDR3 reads CASSPPFQTGTREQYF. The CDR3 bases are TGTGCCAGCTCACCACCGTTTCAGACAGGAACGAGGGAGCAGTACTTC. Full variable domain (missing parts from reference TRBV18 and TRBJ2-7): NAGVMQNPRHLVRRRGQEARLRCSPMKGHSHVYWYRQLPEEGLKFMVYLQKENIIDESGMPKERFSAEFPKEGPSILRIQQVVRGDSAAYFCASSPPFQTGTREQYFGPGTRLTVT.